The present T cell receptor (beta chain) was sequenced within a study of identical twins. Study observations and caveats: Excess twin sharing in beta out-of-frame sequences was weaker. Fewer insertions characterized abundant cord blood beta clonotypes, whereas memory repertoires showed none.

The CDR3 has 14 amino acids. The germline V gene encodes CDR1 MGHDK and CDR2 SYGVNS. Trimming removed 4 bases from V and 5 bases from J, with 12 bases in between. Template switching, a step in the protocol, added a universal primer site, and cDNA carried unique molecular identifiers. One entry per CDR3 protein results from TCRdb running MiXCR on the 5' RACE reads. This table holds 400,000 to 550,000 distinct CDR3 sequences, more than 13% found once. This clonotype was counted a few times. Antigen: not known. The sample also formed part of further work on yellow fever vaccine responses in identical twins. Turning to that study: Reports say the vaccine T cell response in twins looked partly convergent and partly personalized.

The receptor's source is a woman younger than 30 in good health. The chain recombines TRBV25-1 with TRBJ2-1; D perhaps matches TRBD2 (6 bases). The sequencing input was CD4+ T cells sorted from blood. CDR3 sequence (DNA): TGTGCCAGCAGTGTCGGAGGGAAGGACAATGAGCAGTTCTTC. This codes for CASSVGGKDNEQFF. Full variable domain (missing parts from reference TRBV25-1 and TRBJ2-1): EADIYQTPRYLVIGTGKKITLECSQTMGHDKMYWYQQDPGMELHLIHYSYGVNSTEKGDLSSESTVSRIRTEHFPLTLESARPSHTSQYLCASSVGGKDNEQFFGPGTRLTVL.